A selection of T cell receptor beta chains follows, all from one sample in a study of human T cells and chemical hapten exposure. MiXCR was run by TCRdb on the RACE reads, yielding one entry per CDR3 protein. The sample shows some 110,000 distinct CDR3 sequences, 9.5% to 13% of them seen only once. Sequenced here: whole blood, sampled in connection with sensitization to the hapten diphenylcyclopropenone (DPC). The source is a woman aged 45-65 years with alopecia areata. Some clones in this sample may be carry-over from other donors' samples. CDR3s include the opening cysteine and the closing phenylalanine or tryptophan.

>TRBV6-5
CASRQGQNQPQHF
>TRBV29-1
CSATTSGTNTQYF
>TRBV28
CASSRQEEKLFF
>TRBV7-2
CASSLATAVNQPQHF
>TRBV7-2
CASSLRLANNEQFF
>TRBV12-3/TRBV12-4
CASSFSQWVGELFF
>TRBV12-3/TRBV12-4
CASSPGVLSYEQYF
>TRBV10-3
CAISQLPSQDTEAFF
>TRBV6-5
CASKSGALNTEAFF
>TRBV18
CANSRTDTQYF
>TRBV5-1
CASSLDLYINEQFF
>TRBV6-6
CASSDDFYEQYF
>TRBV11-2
CASSLTDSRYEQYF
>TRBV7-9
CASSLSQGMGTQYF
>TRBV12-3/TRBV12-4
CASSLQPGANVLTF
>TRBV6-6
CASGMAGWEKLFF
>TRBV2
CASRRLASSTDTQYF
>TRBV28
CASTRGRSSYEQYF
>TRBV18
CASSLGTGEGNQPQHF
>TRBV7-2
CASSLASGPYEQYF
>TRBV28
CASTLDRAGANVLTF
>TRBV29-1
CSVKSGTWTDTQYF
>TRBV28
CASSLRDWSYEQYF
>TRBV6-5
CASSYIAGGPSEQFF
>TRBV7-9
CASSPRLAVSTDTQYF
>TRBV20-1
CSVSGTPSDIQYF
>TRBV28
CASTPSPTSGYEQYF
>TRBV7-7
CASSVDRVSETQYF
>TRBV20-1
CSAPGQNNEQFF
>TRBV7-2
CASSFNLQGADGYTF
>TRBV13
CASSFRTSRSEQYF
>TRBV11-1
CASRRGQGAAYEKLFF
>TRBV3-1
CASSQASSEAFF
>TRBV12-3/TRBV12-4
CATWRDSQGTRSNQPQHF
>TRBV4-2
CASSQGQRGPLDNQPQHF
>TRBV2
CASSVVQANSPLHF
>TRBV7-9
CASSAGGGNQPQHF
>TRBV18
CASSEGQTQETQYF
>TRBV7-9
CASSLRTSTHTQYF
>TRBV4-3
CASSQARDQPQHF
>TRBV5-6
CASSLVVRGFLTDTQYF
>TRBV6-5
CASSFYKVTEQFF
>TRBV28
CASGTRHNSPLHF
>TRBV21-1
CASSSGQGTHEQYF
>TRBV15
CATSREGYEQFF